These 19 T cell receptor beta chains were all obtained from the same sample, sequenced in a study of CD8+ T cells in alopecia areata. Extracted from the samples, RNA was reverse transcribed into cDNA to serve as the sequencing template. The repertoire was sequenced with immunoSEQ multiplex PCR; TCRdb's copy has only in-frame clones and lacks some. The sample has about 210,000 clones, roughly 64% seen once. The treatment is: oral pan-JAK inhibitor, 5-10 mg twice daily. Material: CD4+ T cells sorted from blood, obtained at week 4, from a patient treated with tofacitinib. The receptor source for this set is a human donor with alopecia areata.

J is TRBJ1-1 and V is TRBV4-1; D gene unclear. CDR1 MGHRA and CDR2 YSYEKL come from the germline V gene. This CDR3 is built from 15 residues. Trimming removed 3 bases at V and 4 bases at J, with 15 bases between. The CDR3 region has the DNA TGCGCCAGCAGCCACCCCGCGGGAGGTGTCACTGAAGCTTTCTTT. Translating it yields CASSHPAGGVTEAFF.

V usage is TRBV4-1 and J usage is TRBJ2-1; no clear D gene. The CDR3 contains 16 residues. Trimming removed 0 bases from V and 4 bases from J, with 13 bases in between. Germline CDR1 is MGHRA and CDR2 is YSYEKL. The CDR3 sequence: CASSQDRHSVYNEQFF. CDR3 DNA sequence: TGCGCCAGCAGCCAAGATCGGCACTCCGTGTACAATGAGCAGTTCTTC.

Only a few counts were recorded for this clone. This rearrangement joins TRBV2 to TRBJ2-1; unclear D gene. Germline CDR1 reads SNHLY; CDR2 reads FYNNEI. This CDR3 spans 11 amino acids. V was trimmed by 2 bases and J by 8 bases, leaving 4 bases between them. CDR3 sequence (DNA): TGTGCCAGCAGTGAAAAATATGAGCAGTTCTTC. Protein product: CASSEKYEQFF. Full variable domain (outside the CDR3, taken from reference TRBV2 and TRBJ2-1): EPEVTQTPSHQVTQMGQEVILRCVPISNHLYFYWYRQILGQKVEFLVSFYNNEISEKSEIFDDQFSVERPDGSNFTLKIRSTKLEDSAMYFCASSEKYEQFFGPGTRLTVL.

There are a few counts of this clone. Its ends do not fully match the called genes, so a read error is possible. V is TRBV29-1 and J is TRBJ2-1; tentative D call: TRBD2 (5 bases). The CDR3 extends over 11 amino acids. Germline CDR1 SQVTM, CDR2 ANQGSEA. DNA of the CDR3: TGCAGCGTGGAAGAGGGTTTTGAGCAGTTCTTC. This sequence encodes CSVEEGFEQFF.

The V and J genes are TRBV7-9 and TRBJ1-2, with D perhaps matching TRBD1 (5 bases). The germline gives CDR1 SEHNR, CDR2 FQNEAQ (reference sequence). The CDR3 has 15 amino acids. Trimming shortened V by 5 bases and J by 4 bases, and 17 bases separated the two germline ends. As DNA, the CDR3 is TGTGCCAGCAGCCCTCCGGGACTTAGAGGCTATGGCTACACCTTC. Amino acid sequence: CASSPPGLRGYGYTF.

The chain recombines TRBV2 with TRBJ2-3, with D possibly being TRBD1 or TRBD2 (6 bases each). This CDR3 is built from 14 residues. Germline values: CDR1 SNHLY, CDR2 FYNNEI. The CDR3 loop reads CASKGGSSTDTQYF. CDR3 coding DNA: TGTGCGAGTAAGGGGGGATCAAGCACAGATACGCAGTATTTT. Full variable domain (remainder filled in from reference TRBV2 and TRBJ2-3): EPEVTQTPSHQVTQMGQEVILRCVPISNHLYFYWYRQILGQKVEFLVSFYNNEISEKSEIFDDQFSVERPDGSNFTLKIRSTKLEDSAMYFCASKGGSSTDTQYFGPGTRLTVL.

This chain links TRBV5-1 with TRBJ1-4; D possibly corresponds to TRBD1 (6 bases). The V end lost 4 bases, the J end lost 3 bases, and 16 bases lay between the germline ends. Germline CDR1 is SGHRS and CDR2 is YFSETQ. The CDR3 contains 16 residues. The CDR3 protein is CASSREVQGPNEKLFF. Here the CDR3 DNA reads TGCGCCAGCAGCCGAGAGGTCCAGGGGCCTAATGAAAAACTGTTTTTT.

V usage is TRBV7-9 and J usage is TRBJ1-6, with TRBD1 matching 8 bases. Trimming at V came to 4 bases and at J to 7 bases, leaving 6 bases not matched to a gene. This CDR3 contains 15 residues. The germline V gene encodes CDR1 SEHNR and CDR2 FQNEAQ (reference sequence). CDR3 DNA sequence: TGTGCCAGCAGCTCGGACAGGGTGAACAATTCACCCCTCCACTTT. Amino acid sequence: CASSSDRVNNSPLHF.

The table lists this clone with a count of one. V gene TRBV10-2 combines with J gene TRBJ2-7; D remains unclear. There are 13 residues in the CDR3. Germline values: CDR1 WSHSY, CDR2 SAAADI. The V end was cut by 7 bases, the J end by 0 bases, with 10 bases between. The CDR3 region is CASNDGASYEQYF. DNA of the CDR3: TGCGCCAGCAACGACGGAGCCTCCTACGAGCAGTACTTC.

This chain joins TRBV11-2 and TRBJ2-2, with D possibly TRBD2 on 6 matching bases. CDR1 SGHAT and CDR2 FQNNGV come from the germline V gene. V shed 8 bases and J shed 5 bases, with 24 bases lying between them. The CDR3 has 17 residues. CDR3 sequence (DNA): TGTGCCAGCCGGTCCTCGAGGTGGGGGGAACAGACCGGGGAGCTGTTTTTT. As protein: CASRSSRWGEQTGELFF.

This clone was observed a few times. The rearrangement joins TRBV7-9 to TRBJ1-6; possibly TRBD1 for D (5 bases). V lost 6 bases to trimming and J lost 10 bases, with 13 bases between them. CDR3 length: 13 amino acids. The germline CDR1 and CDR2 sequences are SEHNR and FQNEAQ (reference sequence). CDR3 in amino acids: CASSFQGGSPLHF. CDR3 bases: TGTGCCAGCAGTTTTCAGGGCGGATCACCCCTCCACTTT.

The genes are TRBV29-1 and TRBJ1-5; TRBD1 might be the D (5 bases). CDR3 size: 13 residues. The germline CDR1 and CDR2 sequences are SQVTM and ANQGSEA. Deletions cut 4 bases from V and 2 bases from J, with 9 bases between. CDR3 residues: CSVVMGGNQPQHF. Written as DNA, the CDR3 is TGCAGCGTTGTTATGGGGGGCAATCAGCCCCAGCATTTT. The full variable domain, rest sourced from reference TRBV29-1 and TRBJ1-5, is SAVISQKPSRDICQRGTSLTIQCQVDSQVTMMFWYRQQPGQSLTLIATANQGSEATYESGFVIDKFPISRPNLTFSTLTVSNMSPEDSSIYLCSVVMGGNQPQHFGDGTRLSIL.

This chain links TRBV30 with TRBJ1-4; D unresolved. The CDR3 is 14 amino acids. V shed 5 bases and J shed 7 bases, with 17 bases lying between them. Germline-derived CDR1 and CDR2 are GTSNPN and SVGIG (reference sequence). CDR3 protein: CAWSEKALSEKLFF. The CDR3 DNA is TGTGCCTGGTCCGAAAAGGCCTTGAGTGAAAAACTGTTTTTT. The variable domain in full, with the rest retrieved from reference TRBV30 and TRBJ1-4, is SQTIHQWPATLVQPVGSPLSLECTVEGTSNPNLYWYRQAAGRGLQLLFYSVGIGQISSEVPQNLSASRPQDRQFILSSKKLLLSDSGFYLCAWSEKALSEKLFFGSGTQLSVL.

CDR3 protein: CASSLDTDTQYF. In DNA, the CDR3 is TGTGCCAGCAGCTTAGACACAGATACGCAGTATTTT. This sequence joins TRBV11-2 and TRBJ2-3; unclear D gene. Trimming stripped 0 bases from V and 2 bases from J, with 0 bases between. The CDR3 is 12 residues long. Germline V lookup: CDR1 SGHAT, CDR2 FQNNGV.

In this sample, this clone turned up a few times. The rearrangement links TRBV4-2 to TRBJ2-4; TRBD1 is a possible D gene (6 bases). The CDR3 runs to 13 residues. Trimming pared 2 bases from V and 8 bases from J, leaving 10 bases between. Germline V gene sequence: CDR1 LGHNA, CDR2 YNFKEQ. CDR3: CASSQPGADIQYF. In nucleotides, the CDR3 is TGTGCCAGCAGCCAACCAGGGGCGGACATTCAGTACTTC.

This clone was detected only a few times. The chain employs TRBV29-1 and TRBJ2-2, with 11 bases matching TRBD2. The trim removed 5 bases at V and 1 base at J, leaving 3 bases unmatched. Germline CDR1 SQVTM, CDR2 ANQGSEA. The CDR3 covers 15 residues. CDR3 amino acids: CSVRGTSGNTGELFF. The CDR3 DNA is TGCAGCGTTCGGGGGACTAGCGGGAACACCGGGGAGCTGTTTTTT.

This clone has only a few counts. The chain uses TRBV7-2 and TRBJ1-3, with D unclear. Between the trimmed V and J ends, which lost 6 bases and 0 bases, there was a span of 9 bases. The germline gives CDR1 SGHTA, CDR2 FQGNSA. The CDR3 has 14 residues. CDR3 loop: CASRPDPSGNTIYF. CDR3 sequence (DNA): TGTGCCAGCAGACCAGACCCCTCTGGAAACACCATATATTTT.

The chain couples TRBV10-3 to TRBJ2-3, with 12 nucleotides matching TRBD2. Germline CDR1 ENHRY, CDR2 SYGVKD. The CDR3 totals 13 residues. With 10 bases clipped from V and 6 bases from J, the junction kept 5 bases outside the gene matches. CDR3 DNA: TGTGCCACCCGACTAGCGGGGGTCGATACGCAGTATTTT. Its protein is CATRLAGVDTQYF.

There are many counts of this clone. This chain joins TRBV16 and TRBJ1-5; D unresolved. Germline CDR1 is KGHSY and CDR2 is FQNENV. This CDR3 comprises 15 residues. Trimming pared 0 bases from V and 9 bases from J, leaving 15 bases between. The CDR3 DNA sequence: TGTGCCAGCAGCCAATCTATTTTAGTCGGGTCGCCCCAGCATTTT. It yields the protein CASSQSILVGSPQHF.